This TCR beta chain was observed in a study of T and B cells in COVID-19 patients. General study points: Active COVID-19 showed highly clonal TRB repertoires; recovery showed diversity and richness above healthy donors.

Notes on this clonotype: What it binds is not known.

TRB was amplified from about 260-540 ng of blood genomic DNA. This CDR3 has 19 residues. From germline, CDR1 is SGHDT and CDR2 YYEEEE. Trimming left V 2 bases short and J 2 bases short, with 23 bases between. Multiplex PCR with BIOMED2 TRB-A/B primer pools amplified TRB rearrangements. One entry per CDR3 protein, called by TCRdb with MiXCR from the multiplex PCR reads. The sample lists thousands of distinct CDR3 sequences, about 28% occurring once. This clonotype was sampled from a human donor with active COVID-19. The donor label of this sample is uncertain. The gene calls are TRBV5-6 and TRBJ2-1; D may be TRBD1 or TRBD2 (6 bases each). The material sequenced was blood. The CDR3: CASSLLGAGEDFTYNEQFF. The CDR3 DNA reads as TGTGCCAGCAGCTTACTGGGGGCAGGGGAGGATTTCACCTACAATGAGCAGTTCTTC.